The clone carrying this T cell receptor (beta chain) was observed a few times. V was shortened by 3 bases and J by 14 bases, with 20 bases between the two germline ends. The CDR3 sequence is 14 residues long. MiXCR was run by TCRdb on the 5' RACE reads, yielding one entry per CDR3 protein. The data contain fewer than 250,000 distinct CDR3 sequences, around 27% of them singletons. The record originates from a study of T-cell memory formation after mild COVID-19. Source material: PBMCs or a T cell subset sorted from them (not recorded which). The receptor was derived from an adult woman who had mild COVID-19 (a few samples of this study predate the infection). Cell type and time point are not known. This chain connects TRBV12-3 or TRBV12-4 to TRBJ2-1; unclear D gene. The CDR3 nucleotides are TGTGCCAGCAGTTTCCATTCCCGGCCCTCGGTCGAGTTCTTC. Amino acids: CASSFHSRPSVEFF.